These T cell receptor beta chains were read from a single sample in a study of human T cells and chemical hapten exposure. Each CDR3 protein gets one entry after TCRdb re-called the RACE reads with MiXCR. This sample has tens of thousands of distinct CDR3 sequences, with just under 9% found just once. The source material was whole blood. These receptors were obtained from a female donor in good health. Some clones in this sample may be carry-over from other donors' samples. CDR3s include the opening cysteine and the closing phenylalanine or tryptophan. A D gene is named only where the DNA matches it firmly. The size entry is marked missing in some rows and otherwise reads once, few, many or a size class.

TRBV28,TRBJ2-1,TRBD1,NA,TGTGCCAGCAGTTTTACCGGGACAGGGGCCCCTGAGCAGTTCTTC,CASSFTGTGAPEQFF
TRBV28,TRBJ1-4,NA,NA,TGTGCCAGCAGGGGAGGGGAAGAAAAACTGTTTTTT,CASRGGEEKLFF
TRBV6-4,TRBJ2-3,TRBD2,many,TGTGCCAGCAGTGGAGCGGGAGGGCCAGATACGCAGTATTTT,CASSGAGGPDTQYF
TRBV12-3/TRBV12-4,TRBJ2-3,TRBD2,many,TGTGCCAGCAGTCTTAGCGGGAGTGGCACAGATACGCAGTATTTT,CASSLSGSGTDTQYF
TRBV10-3,TRBJ2-1,TRBD2,few,TGTGCCATCAGGGGGTCGCGGGAGGGCCTCAATGAGCAGTTCTTC,CAIRGSREGLNEQFF
TRBV7-2,TRBJ2-1,NA,many,TGTGCCAGCAACCCTGGGGGCTTGGAGGTCAATGAGCAGTTCTTC,CASNPGGLEVNEQFF
TRBV30,TRBJ2-2,NA,NA,TGTGCCTGGAGAAATAGCGGCGCGAACACCGGGGAGCTGTTTTTT,CAWRNSGANTGELFF
TRBV20-1,TRBJ2-1,TRBD2,few,TGCAGTGCTAGAGATCGACTAGCGGAAAGCTCCTACAATGAGCAGTTCTTC,CSARDRLAESSYNEQFF
TRBV27,TRBJ2-7,NA,NA,TGTGCCAGCAGTTTCGGTCCTGTGGACGAGCAGTACTTC,CASSFGPVDEQYF
TRBV6-1,TRBJ1-1,TRBD1,few,TGTGCCAGCAGTGAAGCCATGGACAGGGGTTCTGAAGCTTTCTTT,CASSEAMDRGSEAFF
TRBV27,TRBJ2-2,TRBD2,NA,TGTGCCAGCAGCCCAGGCCGGGGACTAGCGGGTTCAGGGGAGCTGTTTTTT,CASSPGRGLAGSGELFF
TRBV11-1,TRBJ1-1,NA,NA,TGTGCCAGCAGCCGCGTGGGGGGCTTGAACACTGAAGCTTTCTTT,CASSRVGGLNTEAFF
TRBV20-1,TRBJ1-5,NA,NA,TGCAGTGCCCTAGGCGGGGGGGCAAGCAATCAGCCCCAGCATTTT,CSALGGGASNQPQHF
TRBV6-6,TRBJ2-3,NA,NA,TGTGCCAGCAGTTACTCCTCCCGGGACTCCCCGGGTACGCAGTATTTT,CASSYSSRDSPGTQYF
TRBV5-1,TRBJ2-5,TRBD1,few,TGCGCCAGCAGTCCGGGACAGGGCCAAGAGACCCAGTACTTC,CASSPGQGQETQYF
TRBV6-5,TRBJ2-5,TRBD1,many,TGTGCCAGCAGTCCGGGACAGGGGTCAGCAGAGACCCAGTACTTC,CASSPGQGSAETQYF
TRBV27,TRBJ2-3,NA,few,TGTGCCAGCAGTTTAATCGCCACAAGCACAGATACGCAGTATTTT,CASSLIATSTDTQYF
TRBV5-1,TRBJ2-5,NA,NA,TGCGCCAGCAGCTTGGCTTTGGGGAAAGAGACCCAGTACTTC,CASSLALGKETQYF
TRBV6-2/TRBV6-3,TRBJ2-1,TRBD2,few,TGTGCCAGCAGTTACGATTTGCTAGCGGGACTTGGGGAGCAGTTCTTC,CASSYDLLAGLGEQFF
TRBV3-1,TRBJ1-5,TRBD1,few,TGTGCCAGCAGCCAAGTCACAGGGGCTAATCAGCCCCAGCATTTT,CASSQVTGANQPQHF